These 32 T cell receptor beta chains were all obtained from the same sample, sequenced in a study of control samples from healthy donors and cancer patients. Some clones are missing from TCRdb's copy, which holds only in-frame ones; the method was immunoSEQ multiplex PCR. The table includes under 300,000 clones, about four fifths detected once. Sequencing input: PBMCs. All receptors derive from a woman aged 60 to 75 with lung cancer.

The gene calls are TRBV5-1 and TRBJ2-5, with TRBD2 matching 8 bases. Germline CDR1 reads SGHRS; CDR2 reads YFSETQ. V was clipped by 6 bases and J by 2 bases; unmatched bases: 6. CDR3 length: 14 residues. In DNA, the CDR3 is TGCGCCAGCAATAGCGGGACCCAGCAAGAGACCCAGTACTTC. Translated: CASNSGTQQETQYF.

The chain joins TRBV11-3 to TRBJ2-2; D uncertain. Germline V gene data show CDR1 as SGHNT and CDR2 as YENEEA. Trimming shortened V by 5 bases and J by 1 base, and 8 bases separated the two germline ends. The CDR3 runs to 14 residues. The CDR3 DNA follows: TGTGCCAGCAGCCCCCAGCGGAACACCGGGGAGCTGTTTTTT. Its translation: CASSPQRNTGELFF. Combining the CDR3 with reference TRBV11-3 and TRBJ2-2 gives the whole variable domain EAGVVQSPRYKIIEKKQPVAFWCNPISGHNTLYWYLQNLGQGPELLIRYENEEAVDDSQLPKDRFSAERLKGVDSTLKIQPAELGDSAVYLCASSPQRNTGELFFGEGSRLTVL.

The sample holds one count of this clone. This chain joins TRBV7-2 and TRBJ2-1; 14 bases are a match to TRBD2. There are 15 residues in the CDR3. Germline V gene data show CDR1 as SGHTA and CDR2 as FQGNSA. V was clipped by 5 bases and J by 9 bases; unmatched bases: 6. The CDR3 is CASSGRTSGRSEQFF. The CDR3 DNA sequence: TGTGCCAGCAGCGGTCGGACTAGCGGGAGGAGTGAGCAGTTCTTC.

This CDR3 is CASSLAANNSPLHF. In DNA, the CDR3 is TGTGCCAGCAGCTTGGCAGCAAATAATTCACCCCTCCACTTT. This chain joins TRBV5-5 and TRBJ1-6; D is unresolved. Germline V gene sequence: CDR1 SGHKS, CDR2 YYEKEE (reference sequence). V lost 0 bases and J lost 5, with 6 bases in between. The CDR3 covers 14 residues.

A word on this clone: The sample contains more than one DNA sequence encoding this CDR3. The rearrangement joins TRBV3-1 (or the pseudogene TRBV3-2) to TRBJ1-3; D is undetermined. Germline CDR1 is LGHDT and CDR2 is YNNKEL (reference sequence). V lost 4 bases and J lost 0, with 4 bases in between. The CDR3 contains 13 residues. The DNA of the CDR3 is TGTGCCAGCAGCCCATACTCTGGAAACACCATATATTTT. Translating it yields CASSPYSGNTIYF.

The V and J genes are TRBV30 and TRBJ1-1; 7 bases map to TRBD1. V lost 2 bases and J lost 6; bases outside the gene matches: 3. The CDR3 runs 12 residues. The germline V gene has CDR1 GTSNPN and CDR2 SVGIG (reference sequence). The CDR3, as DNA: TGTGCCTGGAGTAAGGGGGCAGCTGAAGCTTTCTTT. Protein product: CAWSKGAAEAFF.

The chain couples TRBV6-2 or TRBV6-3 to TRBJ2-5, with 7 bases matching TRBD2. This CDR3 contains 14 residues. J gave up 1 base and V 10 bases, and 9 bases lay outside the gene matches. Germline lookup yields CDR1 MNHEY and CDR2 SVGEGT. CDR3 sequence (DNA): TGTGCCATCACCCCGCGGGGGTTCCAAGAGACCCAGTACTTC. Encoded protein: CAITPRGFQETQYF.

V gene TRBV24-1 combines with J gene TRBJ1-4; no definite D call. The CDR3 contains 13 residues. The germline gives CDR1 KGHDR, CDR2 SFDVKD. V lost 4 bases, J lost 8 bases, and 10 bases lay in between. The CDR3 here is CATSDGGGEKLFF. The CDR3 DNA follows: TGTGCCACCAGTGACGGCGGCGGGGAAAAACTGTTTTTT.

This chain uses TRBV19 with TRBJ2-2, with D possibly matching TRBD2 (5 bases). Trimming took 3 bases from V and 6 from J, leaving 11 bases between them. Germline V CDR1 and CDR2: LNHDA, SQIVND (reference sequence). The CDR3 totals 14 residues. CDR3 in DNA: TGTGCCAGTAGTATTTTTCCGGGATCCGGGGAGCTGTTTTTT. It translates to CASSIFPGSGELFF.

The genes are TRBV7-2 and TRBJ2-3; D possibly uses TRBD1 or TRBD2 (5 bases each). The CDR3 has 14 residues. Germline lookup yields CDR1 SGHTA and CDR2 FQGNSA. With 1 base removed from V and 5 bases from J, the gap between germline ends came to 10 bases. CDR3 in DNA: TGTGCCAGCAGCTTAGGAGGGGTGGGAGATACGCAGTATTTT. As protein: CASSLGGVGDTQYF. The whole variable domain, filled in from reference TRBV7-2 and TRBJ2-3, reads GAGVSQSPSNKVTEKGKDVELRCDPISGHTALYWYRQSLGQGLEFLIYFQGNSAPDKSGLPSDRFSAERTGGSVSTLTIQRTQQEDSAVYLCASSLGGVGDTQYFGPGTRLTVL.

Concerning this clone itself: Distinct nucleotide sequences in the sample also encode this CDR3. The rearrangement links TRBV18 to TRBJ1-2; perhaps TRBD1 as D (5 bases). Trimming left V 6 bases short and J 5 bases short, with 10 bases between. The CDR3 has 12 amino acids. Germline V lookup: CDR1 KGHSH, CDR2 LQKENI. The chain's CDR3 is CASSPDSYGYTF. In nucleotides, the CDR3 is TGTGCCAGCTCGCCTGACAGTTATGGCTACACCTTC.

The V gene is TRBV4-2, the J gene TRBJ1-2; 8 bases align to TRBD1. V lost 3 bases, J lost 8 bases, and 11 bases stayed unmatched. This CDR3 is built from 15 residues. The germline V gene encodes CDR1 LGHNA and CDR2 YNFKEQ. CDR3 sequence (DNA): TGTGCCAGCAGCCAGGACAGGGCTGTCGGGGGAGGCTACACCTTC. This sequence encodes CASSQDRAVGGGYTF.

The J gene is TRBJ1-6, the V gene TRBV7-8, with D perhaps TRBD1 (5 bases). V was trimmed by 1 base and J by 8 bases, leaving 12 bases between them. The CDR3 extends over 15 amino acids. Germline V gene data show CDR1 as SGHVS and CDR2 as FQNEAQ. This CDR3 is CASSLVGGTYSPLHF. CDR3 DNA sequence: TGTGCCAGCAGCTTAGTGGGGGGGACCTATTCACCCCTCCACTTT. The full variable domain, its missing parts supplied by reference TRBV7-8 and TRBJ1-6, is GAGVSQSPRYKVAKRGQDVALRCDPISGHVSLFWYQQALGQGPEFLTYFQNEAQLDKSGLPSDRFFAERPEGSVSTLKIQRTQQEDSAVYLCASSLVGGTYSPLHFGNGTRLTVT.

The V and J genes are TRBV7-2 and TRBJ1-2; TRBD1 is a possible D gene (5 bases). Trimming shortened V by 2 bases and J by 6 bases, and 13 bases separated the two germline ends. The CDR3 is made up of 14 amino acids. Germline V gene data show CDR1 as SGHTA and CDR2 as FQGNSA. The CDR3 sequence is CASSLLGGRDGYTF. DNA of the CDR3: TGTGCCAGCAGCTTATTGGGGGGGAGGGATGGCTACACCTTC.

As DNA, the CDR3 is TGTGCCAGCAGCACTCTGGCCTATAATTCACCCCTCCACTTT. This gives the protein CASSTLAYNSPLHF. The J gene is TRBJ1-6, the V gene TRBV9; D gene uncertain. Per germline, CDR1 SGDLS and CDR2 YYNGEE. There are 14 residues in the CDR3. V lost 4 bases to trimming and J lost 2 bases, with 7 bases between them.

The chain couples TRBV24-1 to TRBJ2-1, with 11 bases that match TRBD2. From germline, CDR1 is KGHDR and CDR2 SFDVKD. This CDR3 region has 17 residues. Trimming took 2 bases from V and 2 from J; bases not matched to a gene: 4. The CDR3 nucleotides read TGTGCCACCAGTGATTGGACTAGCGGGTCTCCCTACAATGAGCAGTTCTTC. It codes for CATSDWTSGSPYNEQFF.

The gene calls are TRBV10-3 and TRBJ2-1; TRBD2 aligns across 7 bases. J gave up 7 bases and V 3 bases, and 12 bases lay outside the gene matches. Germline-derived CDR1 and CDR2 are ENHRY and SYGVKD. This CDR3 region has 16 residues. DNA for the CDR3: TGTGCCATCAGTGATCTCCTCGGCGGGAGAGGTAATGAGCAGTTCTTC. Translating gives CAISDLLGGRGNEQFF.

The J gene is TRBJ2-1, the V gene TRBV3-1 (or the pseudogene TRBV3-2); D might be TRBD2 (5 bases). Germline V gives CDR1 LGHDT, CDR2 YNNKEL (reference sequence). This CDR3 region has 14 residues. The V end lost 1 base, the J end lost 9 bases, and 13 bases lay between the germline ends. The CDR3 sequence: CASSQGGSWGEQFF. The DNA for the CDR3 is TGTGCCAGCAGCCAAGGCGGGTCTTGGGGTGAGCAGTTCTTC.

This CDR3 reads CATSGTSALNNEQFF. The CDR3, as DNA: TGTGCCACCAGTGGAACTAGCGCTCTCAACAATGAGCAGTTCTTC. The chain combines TRBV24-1 with TRBJ2-1; 7 bases line up with TRBD2. There are 15 residues in the CDR3. The trim removed 5 bases at V and 5 bases at J, leaving 8 bases unmatched. Germline loops: CDR1 KGHDR, CDR2 SFDVKD.

The chain joins TRBV19 to TRBJ2-7, with 9 bases matching TRBD2. This CDR3 contains 16 residues. The germline CDR1 and CDR2 sequences are LNHDA and SQIVND (reference sequence). V lost 8 bases, J lost 7 bases, and 18 bases stayed unmatched. The CDR3 sequence: CASSTNGVAGEGEQYF. The CDR3 DNA reads TGTGCCAGTTCCACTAACGGGGTAGCGGGAGAAGGGGAGCAGTACTTC.

The V and J genes are TRBV7-6 and TRBJ1-1; a possible D gene is TRBD1 (6 bases). The CDR3 has 13 amino acids. Trimming cost V 7 bases and J 4 bases, with 13 bases left between them. CDR1 SGHVS and CDR2 FNYEAQ come from the germline V gene. The CDR3 sequence: CASKRGTGTEAFF. CDR3 sequence (DNA): TGTGCCAGCAAGAGGGGGACGGGCACTGAAGCTTTCTTT.

V gene TRBV5-1 combines with J gene TRBJ2-5; D not resolved. This CDR3 contains 14 residues. Looked up from germline, CDR1 is SGHRS and CDR2 is YFSETQ. Trimming pared 1 base from V and 3 bases from J, leaving 10 bases between. In DNA form, the CDR3 reads TGCGCCAGCAGCTTGATGATTTCCAAAGAGACCCAGTACTTC. It yields the protein CASSLMISKETQYF. The whole variable domain, filled in from reference TRBV5-1 and TRBJ2-5, reads KAGVTQTPRYLIKTRGQQVTLSCSPISGHRSVSWYQQTPGQGLQFLFEYFSETQRNKGNFPGRFSGRQFSNSRSEMNVSTLELGDSALYLCASSLMISKETQYFGPGTRLLVL.

The chain carries TRBV19 and TRBJ1-5; possibly TRBD1 for D (5 bases). V dropped 9 bases and J dropped 4 bases, with 19 bases sitting between them. The CDR3 covers 15 residues. The germline gives CDR1 LNHDA, CDR2 SQIVND (reference sequence). The chain's CDR3 is CASALAGTANQPQHF. In DNA form, the CDR3 reads TGTGCCAGCGCCTTAGCGGGGACGGCTAATCAGCCCCAGCATTTT.

The rearrangement uses TRBV5-1 and TRBJ1-2; 10 bases are a match to TRBD1. The CDR3 extends over 14 amino acids. The V segment lost 4 bases and the J segment 5 bases; nucleotides outside the gene matches: 5. The germline V gene has CDR1 SGHRS and CDR2 YFSETQ. In DNA, the CDR3 is TGCGCCAGCAGCGCGGGACAGGGGCGTTATGGCTACACCTTC. The encoded protein is CASSAGQGRYGYTF.

The chain couples TRBV15 to TRBJ1-2; D remains unclear. The CDR3 is 14 amino acids. CDR1 is LNHNV, CDR2 YYDKDF, per germline (reference sequence). Trimming left V 0 bases short and J 9 bases short, with 14 bases between. The CDR3 nucleotides read TGTGCCACCAGCAGAGATGGAGGGAGCGATAGCTACACCTTC. Encoded protein: CATSRDGGSDSYTF.

The chain uses TRBV28 and TRBJ2-3, with D unclear. The germline V gene has CDR1 MDHEN and CDR2 SYDVKM. This CDR3 is 13 amino acids long. V was pared by 6 bases and J by 5 bases, with 12 bases between. CDR3 residues: CASRPKLRDTQYF. DNA for the CDR3: TGTGCCAGCAGACCCAAGCTGAGAGATACGCAGTATTTT.

J is TRBJ1-1 and V is TRBV18, with D unclear. Germline CDR1 is KGHSH and CDR2 is LQKENI. Trimming cost V 6 bases and J 0 bases, with 17 bases left between them. The CDR3 loop spans 16 amino acids. The CDR3 here is CASSRSSLVLNTEAFF. The CDR3 region has the DNA TGTGCCAGCTCTCGGTCCTCTCTGGTTTTGAACACTGAAGCTTTCTTT.

The rearrangement joins TRBV28 to TRBJ2-7; D remains ambiguous. V lost 1 base to trimming and J lost 3 bases, with 10 bases between them. Germline V gene sequence: CDR1 MDHEN, CDR2 SYDVKM. CDR3 length equals 14 residues. CDR3 DNA: TGTGCCAGCAGTTTATTCGGAGAAATCTACGAGCAGTACTTC. This translates into CASSLFGEIYEQYF.

CDR3 nucleotides: TGTGCCAGCAGCCGGGAATTGGCCAGGGGTAACTACGAGCAGTACTTC. Translation gives CASSRELARGNYEQYF. V gene TRBV14 combines with J gene TRBJ2-7, with a weak D call TRBD1 (6 bases). Per the germline V gene, CDR1 is SGHDN and CDR2 is FVKESK. The CDR3 covers 16 residues. V was cut by 4 bases and J by 3 bases, with 19 bases left in between.

The chain carries TRBV6-5 and TRBJ1-2, with a possible D match to TRBD1 (5 bases). The CDR3 totals 13 residues. The germline V gene encodes CDR1 MNHEY and CDR2 SVGAGI. Trimming took 2 bases from V and 7 from J, leaving 11 bases between them. The CDR3 loop reads CASSYGAGFGYTF. The CDR3 region has the DNA TGTGCCAGCAGTTACGGGGCGGGATTTGGCTACACCTTC.

CDR3 DNA sequence: TGTGCCAGCAGTGAAGAACAGACCGACTCCTACGAGCAGTACTTC. This encodes CASSEEQTDSYEQYF. J is TRBJ2-7 and V is TRBV6-1; D call uncertain. V lost 1 base and J lost 0, with 10 bases in between. Looked up from germline, CDR1 is MNHNS and CDR2 is SASEGT. The CDR3 runs 15 residues.

The rearrangement links TRBV6-5 to TRBJ1-5, with D possibly being TRBD1 (5 bases). The V gene lost 4 bases and the J gene lost 7 bases, with 11 bases spanning the gap. Germline V CDR1 and CDR2: MNHEY, SVGAGI. The CDR3 is 13 residues long. The CDR3 reads CASSWDSYQPQHF. In DNA, the CDR3 is TGTGCCAGCAGTTGGGACTCCTACCAGCCCCAGCATTTT.